The present T cell receptor beta chain was sequenced within a study of blood T cell repertoires in COVID-19. Study information: There were acute and convalescent COVID-19 samples, and they came from the United States, Italy and Spain. Nucleic acid was either cDNA or gDNA, and it came from T cells, B-cell-depleted T cells, or PBMCs.

Clones were read by immunoSEQ multiplex PCR, and TCRdb kept only the in-frame ones, dropping some. The sample lists 190,000 or so clones, around 90% seen once, with around 2.3% in the top ten. The V and J ends lost 6 bases and 5 bases respectively, with 8 bases between them. From germline, CDR1 is SGHDT and CDR2 YYEEEE. There are 12 residues in the CDR3. Participant-given clinical history determined each cohort assignment. Recovered status in Cohort 3 required two negative PCRs, clearance, or symptom resolution. The sequence derives from a woman younger than 45 who had recovered from COVID-19. The sample taken for sequencing was PBMCs or T cells enriched from blood (not recorded which). This chain joins TRBV5-6 and TRBJ2-2, with a possible D match to TRBD1 (5 bases). DNA of the CDR3: TGTGCCAGCAACTACAGGACCGGGGAGCTGTTTTTT. Its protein product is CASNYRTGELFF.